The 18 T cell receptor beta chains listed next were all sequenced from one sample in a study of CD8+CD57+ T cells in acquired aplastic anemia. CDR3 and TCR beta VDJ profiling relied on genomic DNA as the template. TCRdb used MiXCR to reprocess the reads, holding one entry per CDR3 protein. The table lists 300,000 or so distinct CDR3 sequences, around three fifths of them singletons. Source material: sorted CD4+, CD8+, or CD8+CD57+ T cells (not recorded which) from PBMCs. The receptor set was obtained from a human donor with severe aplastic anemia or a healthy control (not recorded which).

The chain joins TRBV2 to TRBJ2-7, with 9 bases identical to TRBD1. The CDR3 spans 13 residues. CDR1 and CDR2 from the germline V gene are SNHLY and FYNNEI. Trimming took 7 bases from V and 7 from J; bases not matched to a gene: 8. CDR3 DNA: TGTGCCAGCAAGGGACAGGGTTTAGGGGAGCAGTACTTC. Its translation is CASKGQGLGEQYF.

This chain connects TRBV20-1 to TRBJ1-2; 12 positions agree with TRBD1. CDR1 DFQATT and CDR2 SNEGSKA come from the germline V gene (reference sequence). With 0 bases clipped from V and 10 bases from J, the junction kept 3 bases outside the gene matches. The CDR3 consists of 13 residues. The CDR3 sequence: CSARDVGQGAYTF. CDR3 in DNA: TGCAGTGCTAGAGACGTGGGACAGGGGGCCTACACCTTC.

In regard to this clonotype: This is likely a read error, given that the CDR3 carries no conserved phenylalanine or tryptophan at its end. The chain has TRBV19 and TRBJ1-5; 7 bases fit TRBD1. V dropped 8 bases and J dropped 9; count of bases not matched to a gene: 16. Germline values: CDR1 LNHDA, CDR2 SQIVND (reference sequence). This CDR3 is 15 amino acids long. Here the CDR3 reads CASSTLAQGSRPQHS. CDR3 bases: TGTGCCAGTTCAACTTTGGCACAGGGGTCTCGGCCCCAGCATTCT.

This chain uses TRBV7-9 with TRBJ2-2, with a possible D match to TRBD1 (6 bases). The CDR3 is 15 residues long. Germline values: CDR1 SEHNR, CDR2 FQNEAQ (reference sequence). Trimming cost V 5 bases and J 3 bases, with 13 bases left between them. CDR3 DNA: TGTGCCAGCAGCCCCTGGGGGCCTCACACCGGGGAGCTGTTTTTT. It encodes CASSPWGPHTGELFF.

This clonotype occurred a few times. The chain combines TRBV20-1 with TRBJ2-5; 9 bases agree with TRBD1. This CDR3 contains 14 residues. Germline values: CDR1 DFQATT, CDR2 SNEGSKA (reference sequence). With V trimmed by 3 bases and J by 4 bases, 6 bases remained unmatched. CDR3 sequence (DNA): TGCAGTGCTAGGACAGGGGGGGTCCGAGAGACCCAGTACTTC. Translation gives CSARTGGVRETQYF.

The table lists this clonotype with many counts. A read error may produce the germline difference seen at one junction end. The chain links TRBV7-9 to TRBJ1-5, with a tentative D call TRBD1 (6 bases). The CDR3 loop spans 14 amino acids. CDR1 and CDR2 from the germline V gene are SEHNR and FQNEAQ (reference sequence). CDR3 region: CASSLGQGNQPQHF. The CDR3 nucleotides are TGTGCCAGCAGTTTAGGGCAGGGGAATCAGCCCCAGCATTTT.

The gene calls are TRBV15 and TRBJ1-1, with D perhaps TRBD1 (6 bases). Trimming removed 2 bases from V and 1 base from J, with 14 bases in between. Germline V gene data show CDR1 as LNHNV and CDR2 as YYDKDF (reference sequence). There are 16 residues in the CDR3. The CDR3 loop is CATSRPELGGNTEAFF. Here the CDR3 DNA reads TGTGCCACCAGCAGACCAGAATTAGGGGGGAACACTGAAGCTTTCTTT.

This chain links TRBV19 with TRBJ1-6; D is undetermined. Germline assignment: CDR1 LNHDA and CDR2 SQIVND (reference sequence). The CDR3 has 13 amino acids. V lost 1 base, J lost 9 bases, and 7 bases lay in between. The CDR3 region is CASSIGLGSPLHF. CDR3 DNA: TGTGCCAGTAGTATAGGGTTAGGTTCACCCCTCCACTTT.

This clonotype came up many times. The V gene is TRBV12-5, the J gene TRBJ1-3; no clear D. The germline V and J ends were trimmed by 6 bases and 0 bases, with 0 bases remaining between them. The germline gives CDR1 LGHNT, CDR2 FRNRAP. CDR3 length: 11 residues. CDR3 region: CASGSGNTIYF. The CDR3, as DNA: TGTGCTAGTGGCTCTGGAAACACCATATATTTT.

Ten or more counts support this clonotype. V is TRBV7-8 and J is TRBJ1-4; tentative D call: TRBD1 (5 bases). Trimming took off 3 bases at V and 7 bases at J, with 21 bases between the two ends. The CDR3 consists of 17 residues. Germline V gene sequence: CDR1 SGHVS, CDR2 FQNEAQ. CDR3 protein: CASSLLAGTSYSEKLFF. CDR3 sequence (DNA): TGTGCCAGCAGCTTGTTGGCAGGGACTTCATATAGTGAAAAACTGTTTTTT.

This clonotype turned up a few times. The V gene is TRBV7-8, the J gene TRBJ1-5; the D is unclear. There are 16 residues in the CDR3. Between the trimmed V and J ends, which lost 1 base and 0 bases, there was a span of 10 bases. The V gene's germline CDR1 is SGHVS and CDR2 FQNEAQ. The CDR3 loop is CASSLVGQYSNQPQHF. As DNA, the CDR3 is TGTGCCAGCAGCTTAGTAGGGCAGTATAGCAATCAGCCCCAGCATTTT.

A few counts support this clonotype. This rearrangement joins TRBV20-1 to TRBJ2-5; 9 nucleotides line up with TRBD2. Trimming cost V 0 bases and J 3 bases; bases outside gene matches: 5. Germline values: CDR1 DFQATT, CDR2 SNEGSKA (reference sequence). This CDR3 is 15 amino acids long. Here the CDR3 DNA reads TGCAGTGCTAGAGATCAAAGACTAGCGGAAGAGACCCAGTACTTC. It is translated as CSARDQRLAEETQYF.

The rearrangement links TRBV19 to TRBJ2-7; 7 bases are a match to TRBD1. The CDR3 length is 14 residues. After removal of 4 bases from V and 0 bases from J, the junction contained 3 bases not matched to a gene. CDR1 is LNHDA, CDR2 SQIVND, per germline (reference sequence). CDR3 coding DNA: TGTGCCAGTAGTAAGACAGGGATCTCCTACGAGCAGTACTTC. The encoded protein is CASSKTGISYEQYF.

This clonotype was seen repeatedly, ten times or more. DNA for the CDR3: TGCAGCGTTGAAGCCGGGACAGAACTCAGTGGCTACACCTTC. Encoded protein: CSVEAGTELSGYTF. The chain carries TRBV29-1 and TRBJ1-2; 7 nucleotides match TRBD1. This CDR3 has 14 residues. Germline CDR1 SQVTM, CDR2 ANQGSEA. J gave up 7 bases and V 1 base, and 9 bases lay outside the gene matches.

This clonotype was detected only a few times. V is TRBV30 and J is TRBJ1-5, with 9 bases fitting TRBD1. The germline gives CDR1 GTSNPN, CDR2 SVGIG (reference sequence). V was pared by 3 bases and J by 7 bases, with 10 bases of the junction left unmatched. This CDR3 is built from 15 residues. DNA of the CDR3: TGTGCCTGGAGGCGGACAGGGGCGGGTGGACAGCCCCAGCATTTT. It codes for CAWRRTGAGGQPQHF.

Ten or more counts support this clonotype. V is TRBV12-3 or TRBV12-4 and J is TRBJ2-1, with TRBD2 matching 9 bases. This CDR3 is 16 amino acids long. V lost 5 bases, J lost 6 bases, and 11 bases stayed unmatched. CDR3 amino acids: CASSDTRSGGPNEQFF. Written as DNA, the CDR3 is TGTGCCAGCAGTGATACCCGTAGCGGGGGACCCAATGAGCAGTTCTTC.

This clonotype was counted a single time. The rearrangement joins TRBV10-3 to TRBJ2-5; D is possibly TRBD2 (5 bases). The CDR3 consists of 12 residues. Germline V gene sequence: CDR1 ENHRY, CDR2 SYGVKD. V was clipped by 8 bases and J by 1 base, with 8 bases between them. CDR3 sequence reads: CAIGSLQETQYF. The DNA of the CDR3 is TGTGCCATCGGGAGCCTCCAAGAGACCCAGTACTTC.

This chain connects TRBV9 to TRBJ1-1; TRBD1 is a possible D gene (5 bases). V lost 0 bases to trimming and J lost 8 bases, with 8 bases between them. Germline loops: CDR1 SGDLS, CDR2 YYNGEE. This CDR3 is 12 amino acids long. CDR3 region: CASSVGAGEAFF. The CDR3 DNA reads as TGTGCCAGCAGCGTAGGGGCAGGGGAAGCTTTCTTT. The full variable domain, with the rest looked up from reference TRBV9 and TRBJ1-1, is DSGVTQTPKHLITATGQRVTLRCSPRSGDLSVYWYQQSLDQGLQFLIQYYNGEERAKGNILERFSAQQFPDLHSELNLSSLELGDSALYFCASSVGAGEAFFGQGTRLTVV.